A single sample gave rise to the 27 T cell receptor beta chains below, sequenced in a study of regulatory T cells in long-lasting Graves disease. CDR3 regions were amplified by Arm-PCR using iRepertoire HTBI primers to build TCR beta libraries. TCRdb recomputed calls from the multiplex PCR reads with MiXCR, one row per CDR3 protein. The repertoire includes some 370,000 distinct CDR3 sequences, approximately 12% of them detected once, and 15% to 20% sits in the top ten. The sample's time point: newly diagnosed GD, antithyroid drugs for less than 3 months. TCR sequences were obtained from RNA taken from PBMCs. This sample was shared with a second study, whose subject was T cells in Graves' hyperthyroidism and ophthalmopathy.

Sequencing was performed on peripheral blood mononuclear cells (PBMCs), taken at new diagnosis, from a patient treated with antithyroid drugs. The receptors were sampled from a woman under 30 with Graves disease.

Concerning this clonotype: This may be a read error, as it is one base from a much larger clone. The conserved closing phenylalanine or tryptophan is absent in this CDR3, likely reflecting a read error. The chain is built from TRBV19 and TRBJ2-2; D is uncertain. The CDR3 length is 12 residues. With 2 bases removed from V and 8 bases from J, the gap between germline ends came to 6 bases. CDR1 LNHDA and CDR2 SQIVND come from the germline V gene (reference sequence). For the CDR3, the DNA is TGTGCCAGTAGTATAAGTGATGGGGAGCTGTTTCTT. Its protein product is CASSISDGELFL.

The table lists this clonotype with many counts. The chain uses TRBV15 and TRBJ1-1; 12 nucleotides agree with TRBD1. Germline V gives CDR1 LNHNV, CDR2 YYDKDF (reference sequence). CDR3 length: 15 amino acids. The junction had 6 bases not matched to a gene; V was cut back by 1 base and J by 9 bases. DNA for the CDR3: TGTGCCACCAGCAGAGGAAGGGACAGGGGGCACAAAGCTTTCTTT. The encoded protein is CATSRGRDRGHKAFF.

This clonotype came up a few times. CDR3 sequence (DNA): TGCGCCAGCAGCCCCGGGACAGGGGATACTGAAGCTTTCTTT. Its translation: CASSPGTGDTEAFF. The rearrangement links TRBV4-3 to TRBJ1-1; 10 bases align to TRBD1. V was clipped by 4 bases and J by 5 bases; unmatched bases: 4. The CDR3 extends over 14 amino acids. From germline, CDR1 is LGHNA and CDR2 YSLEER.

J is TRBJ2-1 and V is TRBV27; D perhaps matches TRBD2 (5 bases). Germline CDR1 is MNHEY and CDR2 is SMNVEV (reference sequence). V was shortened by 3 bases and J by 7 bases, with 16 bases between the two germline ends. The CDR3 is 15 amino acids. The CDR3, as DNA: TGTGCCAGCAGTTTGTACCCGAATCCGGGGAATGAGCAGTTCTTC. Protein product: CASSLYPNPGNEQFF.

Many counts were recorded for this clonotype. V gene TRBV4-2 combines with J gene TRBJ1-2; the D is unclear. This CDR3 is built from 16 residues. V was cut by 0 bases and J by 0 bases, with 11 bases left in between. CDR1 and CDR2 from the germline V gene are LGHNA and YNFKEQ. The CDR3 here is CASSQDMADPNYGYTF. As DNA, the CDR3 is TGTGCCAGCAGCCAAGATATGGCAGACCCTAACTATGGCTACACCTTC.

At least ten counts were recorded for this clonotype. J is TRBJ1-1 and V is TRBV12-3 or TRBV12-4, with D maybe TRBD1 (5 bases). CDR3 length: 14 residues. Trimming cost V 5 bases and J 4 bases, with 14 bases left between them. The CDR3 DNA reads TGTGCCAGCAGTCCGGGGGGTTGGGGCACTGAAGCTTTCTTT. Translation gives CASSPGGWGTEAFF.

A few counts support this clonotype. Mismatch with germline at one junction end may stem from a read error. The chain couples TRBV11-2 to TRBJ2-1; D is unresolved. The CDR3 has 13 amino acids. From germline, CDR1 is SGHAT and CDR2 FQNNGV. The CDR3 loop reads CASSQEVGNEQFF. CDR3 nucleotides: TGCGCCAGCAGCCAAGAGGTGGGCAATGAGCAGTTCTTC. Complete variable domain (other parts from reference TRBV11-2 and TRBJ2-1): EAGVAQSPRYKIIEKRQSVAFWCNPISGHATLYWYQQILGQGPKLLIQFQNNGVVDDSQLPKDRFSAERLKGVDSTLKIQPAKLEDSAVYLCASSQEVGNEQFFGPGTRLTVL.

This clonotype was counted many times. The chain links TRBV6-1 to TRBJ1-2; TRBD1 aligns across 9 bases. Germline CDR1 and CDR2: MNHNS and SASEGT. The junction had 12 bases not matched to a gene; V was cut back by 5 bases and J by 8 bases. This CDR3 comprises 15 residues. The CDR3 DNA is TGTGCCAGCAGTAAGCCCGGGACAGGGTCTCGGGGCTACACCTTC. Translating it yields CASSKPGTGSRGYTF.

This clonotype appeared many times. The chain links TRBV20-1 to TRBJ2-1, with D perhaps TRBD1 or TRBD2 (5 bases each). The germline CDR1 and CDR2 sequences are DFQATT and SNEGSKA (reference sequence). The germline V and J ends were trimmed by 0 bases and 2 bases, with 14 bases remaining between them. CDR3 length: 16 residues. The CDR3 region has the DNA TGCAGTGCTAGAGATGAGTGGGGACCGGCCTACAATGAGCAGTTCTTC. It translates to CSARDEWGPAYNEQFF.

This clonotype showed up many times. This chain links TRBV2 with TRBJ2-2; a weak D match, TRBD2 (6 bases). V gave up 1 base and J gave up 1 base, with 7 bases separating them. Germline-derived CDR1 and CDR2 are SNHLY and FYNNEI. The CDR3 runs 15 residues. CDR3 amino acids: CASSEDGRNTGELFF. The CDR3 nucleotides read TGTGCCAGCAGTGAAGACGGGAGGAACACCGGGGAGCTGTTTTTT.

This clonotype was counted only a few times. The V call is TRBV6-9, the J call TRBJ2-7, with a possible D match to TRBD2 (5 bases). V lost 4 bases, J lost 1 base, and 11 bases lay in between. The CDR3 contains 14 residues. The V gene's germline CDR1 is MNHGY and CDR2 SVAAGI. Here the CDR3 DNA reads TGTGCCAGCAGTTTACGGGATGAATCCTACGAGCAGTACTTC. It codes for CASSLRDESYEQYF.

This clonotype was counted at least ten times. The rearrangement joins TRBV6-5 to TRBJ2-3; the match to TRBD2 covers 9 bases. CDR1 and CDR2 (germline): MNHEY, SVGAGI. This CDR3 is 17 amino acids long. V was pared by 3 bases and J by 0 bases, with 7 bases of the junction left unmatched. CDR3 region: CASSYFAGGLSTDTQYF. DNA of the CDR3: TGTGCCAGCAGTTATTTCGCGGGAGGGCTCAGCACAGATACGCAGTATTTT.

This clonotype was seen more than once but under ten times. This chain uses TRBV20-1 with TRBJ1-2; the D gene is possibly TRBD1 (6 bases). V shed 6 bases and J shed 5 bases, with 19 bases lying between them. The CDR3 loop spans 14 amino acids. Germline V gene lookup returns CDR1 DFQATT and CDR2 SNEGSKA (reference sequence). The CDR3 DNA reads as TGCAGTGCCAGATCAGGGGTGTATGGGTATGGCTACACCTTC. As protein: CSARSGVYGYGYTF.

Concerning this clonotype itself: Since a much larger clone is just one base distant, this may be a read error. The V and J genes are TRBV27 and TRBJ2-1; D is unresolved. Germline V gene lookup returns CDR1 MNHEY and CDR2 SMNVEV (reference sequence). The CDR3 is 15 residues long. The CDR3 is CASSSRVYSYNGQFF. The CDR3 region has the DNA TGTGCCAGCAGTTCAAGGGTATACTCCTACAATGGGCAGTTCTTC.

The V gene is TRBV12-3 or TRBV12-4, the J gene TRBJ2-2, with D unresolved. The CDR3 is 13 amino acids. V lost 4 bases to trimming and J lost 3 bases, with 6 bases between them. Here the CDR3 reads CASSSHYTGELFF. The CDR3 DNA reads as TGTGCCAGCAGTTCTCATTACACCGGGGAGCTGTTTTTT.

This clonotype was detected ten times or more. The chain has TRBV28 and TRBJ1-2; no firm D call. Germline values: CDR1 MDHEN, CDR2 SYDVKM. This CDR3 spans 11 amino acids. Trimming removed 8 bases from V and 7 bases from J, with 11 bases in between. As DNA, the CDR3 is TGTGCCAGCCAATTTAGGGTTGGCTACACCTTC. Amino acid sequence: CASQFRVGYTF.

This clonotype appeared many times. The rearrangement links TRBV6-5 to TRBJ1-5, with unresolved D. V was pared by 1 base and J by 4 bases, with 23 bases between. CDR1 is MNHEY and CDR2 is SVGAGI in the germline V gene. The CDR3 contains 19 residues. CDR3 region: CASSYYLFAGRARNQPQHF. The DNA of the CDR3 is TGTGCCAGCAGTTACTACCTTTTTGCGGGGAGGGCGCGGAATCAGCCCCAGCATTTT.

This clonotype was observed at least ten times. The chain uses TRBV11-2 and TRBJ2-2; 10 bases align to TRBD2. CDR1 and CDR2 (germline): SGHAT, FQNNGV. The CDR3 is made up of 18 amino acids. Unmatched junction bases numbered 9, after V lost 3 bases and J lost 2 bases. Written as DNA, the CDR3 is TGTGCCAGCAGCTTCCTTGTAGCGGGGGGAGGTAACACCGGGGAGCTGTTTTTT. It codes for CASSFLVAGGGNTGELFF. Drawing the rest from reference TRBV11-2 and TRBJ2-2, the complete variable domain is EAGVAQSPRYKIIEKRQSVAFWCNPISGHATLYWYQQILGQGPKLLIQFQNNGVVDDSQLPKDRFSAERLKGVDSTLKIQPAKLEDSAVYLCASSFLVAGGGNTGELFFGEGSRLTVL.

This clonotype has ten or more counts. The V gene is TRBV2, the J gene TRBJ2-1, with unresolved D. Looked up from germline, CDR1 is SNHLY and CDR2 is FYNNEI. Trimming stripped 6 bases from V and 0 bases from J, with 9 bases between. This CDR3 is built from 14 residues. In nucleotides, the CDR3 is TGTGCCAGCAGGCCAGAGGACTCCTACAATGAGCAGTTCTTC. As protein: CASRPEDSYNEQFF.

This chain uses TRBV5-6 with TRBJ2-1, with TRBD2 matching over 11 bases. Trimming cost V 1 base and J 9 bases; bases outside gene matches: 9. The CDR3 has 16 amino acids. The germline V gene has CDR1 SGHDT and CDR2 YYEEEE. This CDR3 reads CASSLPATSGISEQFF. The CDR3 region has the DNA TGTGCCAGCAGCTTGCCAGCGACTAGCGGGATCAGTGAGCAGTTCTTC.

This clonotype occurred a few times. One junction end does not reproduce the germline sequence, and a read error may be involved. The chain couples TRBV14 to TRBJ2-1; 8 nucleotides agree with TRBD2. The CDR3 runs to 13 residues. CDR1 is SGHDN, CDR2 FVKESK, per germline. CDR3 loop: CASSSGLVVPEVF. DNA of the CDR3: TGTGCCAGCAGCTCGGGACTAGTCGTCCCCGAGGTCTTC.

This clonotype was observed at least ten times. This CDR3 is CASSRDSTNQPQHF. The CDR3 DNA is TGTGCCAGCAGTCGGGACAGCACCAATCAGCCCCAGCATTTT. This chain joins TRBV6-1 and TRBJ1-5; 7 bases line up with TRBD1. The CDR3 runs 14 residues. Germline loops: CDR1 MNHNS, CDR2 SASEGT. The V and J ends lost 5 bases and 3 bases, in that order; junction bases with no gene match: 4.

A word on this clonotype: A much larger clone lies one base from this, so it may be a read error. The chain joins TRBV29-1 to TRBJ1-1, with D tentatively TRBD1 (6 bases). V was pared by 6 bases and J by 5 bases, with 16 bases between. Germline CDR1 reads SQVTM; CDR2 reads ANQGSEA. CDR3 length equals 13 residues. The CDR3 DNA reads TGCAGCGTGGGGGCAATGGCTGCTACTGAAGCTTTCTTT. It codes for CSVGAMAATEAFF.

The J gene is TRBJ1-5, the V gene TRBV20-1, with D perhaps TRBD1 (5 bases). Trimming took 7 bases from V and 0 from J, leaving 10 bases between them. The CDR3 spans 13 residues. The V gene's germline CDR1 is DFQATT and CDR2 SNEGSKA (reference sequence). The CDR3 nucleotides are TGCAGTGGACAGTCAAATAGCAATCAGCCCCAGCATTTT. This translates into CSGQSNSNQPQHF.

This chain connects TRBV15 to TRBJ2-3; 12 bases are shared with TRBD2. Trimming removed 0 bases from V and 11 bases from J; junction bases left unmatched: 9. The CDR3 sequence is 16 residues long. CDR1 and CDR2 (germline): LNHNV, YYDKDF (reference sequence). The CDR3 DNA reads TGTGCCACCAGCAGAGATCAGGCCGCTAGCGGGGGGGAGCAGTATTTT. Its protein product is CATSRDQAASGGEQYF. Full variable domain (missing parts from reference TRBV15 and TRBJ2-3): DAMVIQNPRYQVTQFGKPVTLSCSQTLNHNVMYWYQQKSSQAPKLLFHYYDKDFNNEADTPDNFQSRRPNTSFCFLDIRSPGLGDTAMYLCATSRDQAASGGEQYFGPGTRLTVL.

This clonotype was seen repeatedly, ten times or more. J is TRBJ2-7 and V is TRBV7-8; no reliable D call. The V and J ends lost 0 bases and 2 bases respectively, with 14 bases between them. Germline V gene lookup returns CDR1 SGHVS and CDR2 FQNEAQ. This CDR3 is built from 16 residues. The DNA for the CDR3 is TGTGCCAGCAGCTTAGCCCCGATCGACTCGACCTACGAGCAGTACTTC. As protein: CASSLAPIDSTYEQYF.

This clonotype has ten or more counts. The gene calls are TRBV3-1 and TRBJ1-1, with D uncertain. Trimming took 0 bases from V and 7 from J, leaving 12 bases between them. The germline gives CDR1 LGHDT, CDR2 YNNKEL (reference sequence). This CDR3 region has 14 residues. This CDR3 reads CASSQEWVEGEAFF. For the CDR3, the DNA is TGTGCCAGCAGCCAAGAGTGGGTCGAGGGTGAAGCTTTCTTT. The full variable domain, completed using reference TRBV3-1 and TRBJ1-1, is DTAVSQTPKYLVTQMGNDKSIKCEQNLGHDTMYWYKQDSKKFLKIMFSYNNKELIINETVPNRFSPKSPDKAHLNLHINSLELGDSAVYFCASSQEWVEGEAFFGQGTRLTVV.